The present T cell receptor (beta chain) was sequenced within a study of blood T cell repertoires in COVID-19. In the study overall: Specimens from acute and convalescent COVID-19 originated in the United States, Italy and Spain. Sources were T cells, B-cell-depleted T cells, or PBMCs; the material itself was cDNA or gDNA.

Original data processing: Estimates of nucleated cell counts were drawn from the amplification of reference gene primers. TCRdb keeps only in-frame clones here, not all; method: immunoSEQ multiplex PCR. V, J and clone size are taken as reported in that table, and D and trimming were inferred from the DNA itself. In the table there are 100,000 to 150,000 clones, roughly four fifths of which are singletons. This CDR3 is built from 16 residues. The V end lost 2 bases, the J end lost 0 bases, and 13 bases lay between the germline ends. The germline V gene encodes CDR1 MDHEN and CDR2 SYDVKM. Seattle-derived patients entered the study during active infection and were followed longitudinally.

Sequences were obtained from peripheral blood. This TCR derives from a man aged 80 or over with COVID-19, enrolled during active disease. The chain combines TRBV28 with TRBJ1-1, with D maybe TRBD1 (6 bases). The CDR3 spells CASSLDQGTMNTEAFF. DNA of the CDR3: TGTGCCAGCAGTTTAGATCAGGGGACTATGAACACTGAAGCTTTCTTT.